The present T cell receptor (beta chain) was sequenced within a study of blood T cell repertoires in COVID-19. Study in general: Samples taken during acute and convalescent COVID-19 were collected in the United States, Italy and Spain. PBMCs, B-cell-depleted T cells, or T cells were the source of the cDNA or gDNA that made up the material.

Methods used by the authors: Amplified reference gene primers provided the basis for estimating nucleated cell counts. TCRdb's copy holds only in-frame clones and misses some; the assay was immunoSEQ multiplex PCR. Clone size and the V and J calls come from that table; the DNA yielded D and trimming. The table shows 150,000 to 180,000 clones, with roughly four fifths occurring only once. Deletions cut 1 base from V and 1 base from J, with 10 bases between. The germline gives CDR1 SGDLS, CDR2 YYNGEE. This CDR3 is 15 amino acids long. Patients at the Seattle site were enrolled during active infection and followed longitudinally.

The material sequenced was peripheral blood. The chain employs TRBV9 and TRBJ2-3; TRBD2 might be the D (5 bases). This clonotype was sampled from a woman aged 55-70 years with COVID-19, enrolled during active disease. CDR3 region: CASSVMERRTDTQYF. The CDR3 bases are TGTGCCAGCAGCGTAATGGAGCGGCGCACAGATACGCAGTATTTT.